The clone carrying this T cell receptor beta chain has just a few counts. Antigen: not known. TCRdb processed the 5' RACE reads anew with MiXCR; each CDR3 protein has one entry. The sample holds 150,000 to 200,000 distinct CDR3 sequences, approximately 11% seen once. V was clipped by 8 bases and J by 2 bases; unmatched bases: 11. This CDR3 is 15 amino acids long. These data come from a study of T cells after yellow fever vaccination. Notes on the study in general: Though it reached lower strength, the secondary response hit its peak faster, day 5 versus 15.

The clonotype originates from a man aged 18-30 years who received the YFV17D yellow fever vaccine. V and J are TRBV12-3 or TRBV12-4 and TRBJ2-5, with 7 positions matching TRBD1. The specimen comprised CD8+ T cells sorted from PBMCs, sampled 15 days after the yellow fever booster vaccination. The CDR3 here is CASAPAGGVQETQYF. The CDR3 DNA sequence: TGTGCCAGCGCACCTGCAGGGGGAGTACAAGAGACCCAGTACTTC.